Listed below are T cell receptor beta chains from one sample, sequenced in a study of shared clonotypes between healthy human individuals. Using immunoSEQ multiplex PCR, the repertoire was profiled, and TCRdb retains in-frame clones only, with some absent. Of about 92,000 clones detected, 40% to 55% appear once; the ten largest clones hold roughly 15%. The specimen sequenced was PBMCs. The receptors derive from a middle-aged woman in good health. Some clones in this sample may be carry-over from other donors' samples. Each CDR3 is given with its conserved first and last residue. Each record gives: V gene, J gene, CDR3 protein.

V gene: TRBV2; J gene: TRBJ2-6; CDR3 protein: CASTGGANVLTF
V gene: TRBV18; J gene: TRBJ2-1; CDR3 protein: CASSPPLNEQFF
V gene: TRBV19; J gene: TRBJ1-5; CDR3 protein: CASSKGQANNQPQHF
V gene: TRBV9; J gene: TRBJ2-1; CDR3 protein: CASSVAESSYNEQFF
V gene: TRBV7-2; J gene: TRBJ2-5; CDR3 protein: CASSLVGSETQYF
V gene: TRBV4-3; J gene: TRBJ2-2; CDR3 protein: CASSIRTSGEGGELFF
V gene: TRBV28; J gene: TRBJ2-7; CDR3 protein: CASSAPVSSYEQYF
V gene: TRBV28; J gene: TRBJ2-2; CDR3 protein: CASSPGLDRSTGELFF
V gene: TRBV5-1; J gene: TRBJ2-1; CDR3 protein: CASSLGQGAPRNEQFF
V gene: TRBV7-9; J gene: TRBJ2-1; CDR3 protein: CASSLLAGDVEQFF
V gene: TRBV10-3; J gene: TRBJ1-1; CDR3 protein: CAISAWEMNTEAFF
V gene: TRBV29-1; J gene: TRBJ1-6; CDR3 protein: CSVRRDREAPLHF
V gene: TRBV20-1; J gene: TRBJ1-1; CDR3 protein: CSASTGTEAFF
V gene: TRBV28; J gene: TRBJ1-5; CDR3 protein: CASSTNVAFGNQPQHF
V gene: TRBV29-1; J gene: TRBJ2-1; CDR3 protein: CKAGGNNEQFF
V gene: TRBV29-1; J gene: TRBJ2-5; CDR3 protein: CSVEMLAGETQYF
V gene: TRBV29-1; J gene: TRBJ1-2; CDR3 protein: CSVEAGRGQWGYTF
V gene: TRBV19; J gene: TRBJ1-5; CDR3 protein: CASNRVTGDVSYSNQPQHF
V gene: TRBV10-3; J gene: TRBJ2-5; CDR3 protein: CASSGTSGRGTQYF
V gene: TRBV7-8; J gene: TRBJ2-7; CDR3 protein: CASRSSRAHYEQYF
V gene: TRBV6-5; J gene: .; CDR3 protein: CASSYGGLYEQYF
V gene: TRBV5-4; J gene: TRBJ2-7; CDR3 protein: CASSLGPSGRAPTYEQYF
V gene: TRBV7-7; J gene: TRBJ2-5; CDR3 protein: CASSPSWSQETQYF
V gene: TRBV7-8; J gene: TRBJ1-4; CDR3 protein: CASSSGQDNEKLFF
V gene: TRBV6-5; J gene: TRBJ2-7; CDR3 protein: CASSYILGAPGEQYF
V gene: TRBV2; J gene: TRBJ1-1; CDR3 protein: CASSDRGMTEAFF
V gene: TRBV27; J gene: TRBJ2-7; CDR3 protein: CASSLMVGAYEQYF
V gene: TRBV2; J gene: TRBJ1-2; CDR3 protein: CASFGGADDYGYTF
V gene: TRBV28; J gene: TRBJ2-7; CDR3 protein: CASSPLFYEQYF
V gene: TRBV27; J gene: TRBJ2-1; CDR3 protein: CASNPDRPGNEQFF
V gene: TRBV28; J gene: TRBJ2-7; CDR3 protein: CASSRQGVAHEQYF
V gene: TRBV25-1; J gene: TRBJ2-2; CDR3 protein: CASSEMIGAGVTGELFF
V gene: TRBV5-1; J gene: TRBJ2-1; CDR3 protein: CASSFQREGGEQFF
V gene: TRBV25-1; J gene: TRBJ1-1; CDR3 protein: CASSVGRNTEAFF
V gene: TRBV5-4; J gene: TRBJ2-1; CDR3 protein: CASSLGSADEQFF
V gene: TRBV6-5; J gene: TRBJ1-3; CDR3 protein: CASRTGASGNTIYF
V gene: TRBV7-9; J gene: TRBJ1-5; CDR3 protein: CASSLQGRQPQHF
V gene: TRBV5-6; J gene: TRBJ1-5; CDR3 protein: CASSLSRNNQPQHF
V gene: TRBV7-2; J gene: TRBJ1-5; CDR3 protein: CASSLRISGNQPQHF
V gene: TRBV2; J gene: TRBJ2-1; CDR3 protein: CASRVLAGGSEQFF
V gene: TRBV7-9; J gene: TRBJ2-7; CDR3 protein: CASSYTGDPSYEQYF
V gene: TRBV5-8; J gene: TRBJ1-5; CDR3 protein: CASSLGTWSNQPQHF
V gene: TRBV4-2; J gene: TRBJ1-4; CDR3 protein: CASSRDRTGGEKLFF
V gene: TRBV30; J gene: TRBJ2-3; CDR3 protein: CAWSLAGGTDTQYF
V gene: TRBV7-8; J gene: TRBJ2-5; CDR3 protein: CASSPRDSPQETQYF
V gene: TRBV28; J gene: TRBJ2-5; CDR3 protein: CAIGGGAGQETQYF
V gene: TRBV6-5; J gene: TRBJ2-7; CDR3 protein: CASTAPGTSNEQYF
V gene: TRBV29-1; J gene: TRBJ2-6; CDR3 protein: CSVADTGGTGANVLTF
V gene: TRBV7-8; J gene: TRBJ1-5; CDR3 protein: CASSEQVDQPQHF
V gene: TRBV7-2; J gene: TRBJ1-2; CDR3 protein: CASSPRQGGRDYGYTF
V gene: TRBV4-2; J gene: TRBJ1-5; CDR3 protein: CASSQVEGLMGNQPQHF
V gene: TRBV5-6; J gene: TRBJ2-3; CDR3 protein: CASSLNFGTDTQYF
V gene: TRBV4-2; J gene: TRBJ2-5; CDR3 protein: CASSQGSRPEQYF
V gene: TRBV7-2; J gene: TRBJ2-1; CDR3 protein: CASSLGWDNEQFF
V gene: TRBV6-4; J gene: TRBJ1-5; CDR3 protein: CASSPGSNQPQHF
V gene: TRBV7-2; J gene: TRBJ1-3; CDR3 protein: CASSFDISGNTIYF
V gene: TRBV7-9; J gene: TRBJ2-7; CDR3 protein: CASRPTGVYEQYF